These 15 T cell receptor beta chains were all obtained from the same sample, sequenced in a study of response to subunit inactivated influenza vaccine. TCRdb used MiXCR to reprocess the RT-PCR reads, holding one entry per CDR3 protein. The data hold 300,000 to 350,000 distinct CDR3 sequences, with 21% observed a single time. The specimen comprised PBMCs from blood, sampled less than 22 months after vaccination. Receptors originate from a man in his fifties or sixties who received an inactivated influenza vaccine.

This clonotype was counted at least ten times. The rearrangement links TRBV15 to TRBJ1-2, with D unresolved. Germline CDR1 is LNHNV and CDR2 is YYDKDF (reference sequence). V lost 0 bases and J lost 4, with 9 bases in between. The CDR3 sequence is 14 residues long. The CDR3 DNA is TGTGCCACCAGCAGAGAGTCGGGTTCCTATGGCTACACCTTC. It translates to CATSRESGSYGYTF. The full variable domain, its missing parts supplied by reference TRBV15 and TRBJ1-2, is DAMVIQNPRYQVTQFGKPVTLSCSQTLNHNVMYWYQQKSSQAPKLLFHYYDKDFNNEADTPDNFQSRRPNTSFCFLDIRSPGLGDTAMYLCATSRESGSYGYTFGSGTRLTVV.

V and J are TRBV6-5 and TRBJ2-7; 7 bases align to TRBD2. Trimming took 1 base from V and 2 from J; bases not matched to a gene: 2. The CDR3 has 14 amino acids. CDR1 MNHEY and CDR2 SVGAGI come from the germline V gene. CDR3 amino acids: CASSYYLAAYEQYF. The CDR3 DNA is TGTGCCAGCAGTTACTATCTAGCGGCCTACGAGCAGTACTTC.

The chain combines TRBV20-1 with TRBJ1-1; D is ambiguous. V lost 0 bases and J 2 bases, leaving 7 bases between the germline ends. Germline CDR1 is DFQATT and CDR2 is SNEGSKA (reference sequence). The CDR3 has 13 residues. Written as DNA, the CDR3 is TGCAGTGCTAGAGATCCAGGAAACACTGAAGCTTTCTTT. This sequence encodes CSARDPGNTEAFF.

The rearrangement joins TRBV28 to TRBJ2-1, with 9 bases lining up with TRBD1. The CDR3 covers 16 residues. Losses at the gene ends were 6 bases for V and 0 bases for J; bases not matched to a gene: 6. Germline-derived CDR1 and CDR2 are MDHEN and SYDVKM. CDR3 protein: CASSNSGQGSYNEQFF. In nucleotides, the CDR3 is TGTGCCAGCAGCAACTCGGGACAGGGCTCCTACAATGAGCAGTTCTTC.

The chain has TRBV20-1 and TRBJ1-5; D call uncertain. The CDR3 runs to 16 residues. Germline CDR1 and CDR2: DFQATT and SNEGSKA (reference sequence). Trimming removed 0 bases at V and 3 bases at J, with 15 bases between. Written as DNA, the CDR3 is TGCAGTGCTAGAGATATGAGGTATGGATTCAATCAGCCCCAGCATTTT. This encodes CSARDMRYGFNQPQHF.

This clonotype has more than one count but fewer than ten. The chain carries TRBV28 and TRBJ1-1, with 8 bases that match TRBD1. V was pared by 4 bases and J by 6 bases, with 16 bases of the junction left unmatched. This CDR3 region has 17 residues. Germline V gene sequence: CDR1 MDHEN, CDR2 SYDVKM. The CDR3 loop is CASSSPGQEGRGSEAFF. CDR3 DNA: TGTGCCAGCAGTTCTCCGGGACAGGAGGGAAGAGGTTCTGAAGCTTTCTTT.

The chain has TRBV5-1 and TRBJ1-2, with 7 bases aligning to TRBD1. This CDR3 comprises 14 residues. With 4 bases clipped from V and 3 bases from J, the junction kept 6 bases outside the gene matches. Germline CDR1 SGHRS, CDR2 YFSETQ. The CDR3 DNA is TGCGCCAGCAGCAGCGGACAGGAACACTATGGCTACACCTTC. Its translation: CASSSGQEHYGYTF. Full variable domain (missing parts from reference TRBV5-1 and TRBJ1-2): KAGVTQTPRYLIKTRGQQVTLSCSPISGHRSVSWYQQTPGQGLQFLFEYFSETQRNKGNFPGRFSGRQFSNSRSEMNVSTLELGDSALYLCASSSGQEHYGYTFGSGTRLTVV.

Details on this clonotype: Being one base from a much bigger clone, this may be a read error. The chain joins TRBV5-1 to TRBJ1-1; D is unclear. CDR1 and CDR2 (germline): SGHRS, YFSETQ. V was cut by 6 bases and J by 0 bases, with 9 bases left in between. CDR3 length: 13 amino acids. CDR3 nucleotides: TGCGCCAGCACCTTTGTCTTGAACACTGAAGCTTTCTTT. It codes for CASTFVLNTEAFF.

This clonotype has only one observation. A read error may be the cause here, since a much bigger clone is one base away. The chain has TRBV19 and TRBJ1-1; D is uncertain. The CDR3 is 13 residues long. Germline CDR1 is LNHDA and CDR2 is SQIVND (reference sequence). The V end was cut by 7 bases, the J end by 4 bases, with 13 bases between. The CDR3, as DNA: TGTGCCAGTAAACTCTGGTACACCACTGAAGCTTTCTTT. This gives the protein CASKLWYTTEAFF.

This chain uses TRBV2 with TRBJ2-7; perhaps D is TRBD1 or TRBD2 (6 bases each). This CDR3 has 15 residues. CDR1 and CDR2 (germline): SNHLY, FYNNEI. V was clipped by 7 bases and J by 3 bases, with 19 bases between them. CDR3 in DNA: TGTGCCAGCAATCCTCTCGGGGGCTACCTCTACGAGCAGTACTTC. Encoded protein: CASNPLGGYLYEQYF.

The genes are TRBV4-3 and TRBJ2-3; possibly TRBD2 for D (6 bases). The CDR3 runs 14 residues. Trimming cost V 4 bases and J 7 bases, with 15 bases left between them. Germline CDR1 reads LGHNA; CDR2 reads YSLEER. CDR3 sequence (DNA): TGCGCCAGCAGCCCAGGACTATTCACGAATACGCAGTATTTT. Protein: CASSPGLFTNTQYF.

This clonotype was seen a few times. The chain couples TRBV5-1 to TRBJ1-1; the match to TRBD1 covers 8 bases. The CDR3 has 13 amino acids. V dropped 4 bases and J dropped 7; count of bases not matched to a gene: 6. The germline V gene encodes CDR1 SGHRS and CDR2 YFSETQ. CDR3 residues: CASSTGTGHEAFF. The CDR3, as DNA: TGCGCCAGCAGCACAGGGACAGGACATGAAGCTTTCTTT.

The genes are TRBV7-2 and TRBJ1-2, with 7 bases that match TRBD1. The V gene end was trimmed by 2 bases and the J gene end by 1 base; junction bases not matched to a gene: 4. CDR3 size: 15 residues. Germline values: CDR1 SGHTA, CDR2 FQGNSA. The CDR3 DNA reads TGTGCCAGCAGCTTACACAGGGGCCTTAACTATGGCTACACCTTC. Amino acid sequence: CASSLHRGLNYGYTF. Full variable domain (remainder filled in from reference TRBV7-2 and TRBJ1-2): GAGVSQSPSNKVTEKGKDVELRCDPISGHTALYWYRQSLGQGLEFLIYFQGNSAPDKSGLPSDRFSAERTGGSVSTLTIQRTQQEDSAVYLCASSLHRGLNYGYTFGSGTRLTVV.

This chain connects TRBV27 to TRBJ2-3, with D perhaps assigned TRBD1 or TRBD2 (5 bases each). The CDR3 consists of 13 residues. Germline V gene sequence: CDR1 MNHEY, CDR2 SMNVEV (reference sequence). V was trimmed by 5 bases and J by 2 bases, leaving 8 bases between them. CDR3 sequence: CASSIGTTDTQYF. For the CDR3, the DNA is TGTGCCAGCAGTATAGGGACCACAGATACGCAGTATTTT.

CDR3 bases: TGTGCCAGCAGTTCGCCGGGACAGGCACCTTTCGAGCAGTACTTC. This gives the protein CASSSPGQAPFEQYF. The V gene is TRBV6-2 or TRBV6-3, the J gene TRBJ2-7, with 8 bases matching TRBD1. Germline-derived CDR1 and CDR2 are MNHEY and SVGEGT. CDR3 length: 15 amino acids. Trimming at V came to 4 bases and at J to 6 bases, leaving 11 bases not matched to a gene.